The clone carrying this TCR beta chain was counted ten times or more. The antigen is undetermined. This specimen comes from a study of CD8 T cells in ankylosing spondylitis. Germline V gene sequence: CDR1 MGHRA, CDR2 YSYEKL. The CDR3 has 15 amino acids. V lost 2 bases and J lost 2; bases outside the gene matches: 3. Notes on the study in general: Matched ankylosing spondylitis synovial fluid reportedly showed significant enrichment of disease-linked clones.

Using its own MiXCR run on the 5' RACE reads, TCRdb lists one record per CDR3 protein. The sample includes around 150,000 distinct CDR3 sequences, about 7% of them seen just once. This TCR came from a female donor with ankylosing spondylitis or in good health (not recorded which). The V and J genes are TRBV4-1 and TRBJ1-5; TRBD1 matches 7 bases. The sample taken for sequencing was blood, either unsorted or a sorted T cell fraction (not recorded which). The CDR3 loop is CASSQNRGGNQPQHF. Written as DNA, the CDR3 is TGCGCCAGCAGCCAAAACAGGGGAGGCAATCAGCCCCAGCATTTT.